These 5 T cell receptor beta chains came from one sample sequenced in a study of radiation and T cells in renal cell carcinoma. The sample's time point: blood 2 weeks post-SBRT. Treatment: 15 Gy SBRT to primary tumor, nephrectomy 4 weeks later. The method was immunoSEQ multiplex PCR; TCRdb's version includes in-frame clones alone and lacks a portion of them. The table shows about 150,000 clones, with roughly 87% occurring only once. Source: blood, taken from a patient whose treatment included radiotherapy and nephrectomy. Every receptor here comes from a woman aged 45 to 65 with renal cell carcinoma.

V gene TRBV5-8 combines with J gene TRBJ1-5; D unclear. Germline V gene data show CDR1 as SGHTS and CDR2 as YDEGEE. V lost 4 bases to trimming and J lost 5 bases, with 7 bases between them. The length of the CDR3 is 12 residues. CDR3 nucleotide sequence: TGTGCCAGCAGCCGCCGGGATCAGCCCCAGCATTTT. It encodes CASSRRDQPQHF. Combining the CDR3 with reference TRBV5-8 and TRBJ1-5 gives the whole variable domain EAGVTQSPTHLIKTRGQQATLRCSPISGHTSVYWYQQALGLGLQFLLWYDEGEERNRGNFPPRFSGRQFPNYSSELNVNALELEDSALYLCASSRRDQPQHFGDGTRLSIL.

The CDR3 loop reads CASSIRGRDQDNPQHF. Written as DNA, the CDR3 is TGTGCCAGTAGTATAAGGGGGCGGGACCAAGATAACCCCCAGCATTTT. V is TRBV19 and J is TRBJ1-5, with 7 bases lining up with TRBD1. The length of the CDR3 is 16 residues. Germline trimming cut 2 bases from V and 10 bases from J; bases unmatched to any gene: 14. Germline lookup yields CDR1 LNHDA and CDR2 SQIVND (reference sequence).

CDR3 sequence (DNA): TGCAGCGCCTTCGACTGGGGGAATAATGAAAAACTGTTTTTT. As protein: CSAFDWGNNEKLFF. J is TRBJ1-4 and V is TRBV29-1; D might be TRBD1 (5 bases). The CDR3 extends over 14 amino acids. Trimming pared 7 bases from V and 4 bases from J, leaving 16 bases between. Germline CDR1 SQVTM, CDR2 ANQGSEA.

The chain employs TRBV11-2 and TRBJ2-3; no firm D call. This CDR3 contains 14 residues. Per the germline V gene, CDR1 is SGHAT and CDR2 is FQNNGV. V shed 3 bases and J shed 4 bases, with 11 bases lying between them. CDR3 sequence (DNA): TGTGCCAGCAGCTTCGCGGCCAGAGCAGATACGCAGTATTTT. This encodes CASSFAARADTQYF. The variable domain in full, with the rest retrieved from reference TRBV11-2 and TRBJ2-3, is EAGVAQSPRYKIIEKRQSVAFWCNPISGHATLYWYQQILGQGPKLLIQFQNNGVVDDSQLPKDRFSAERLKGVDSTLKIQPAKLEDSAVYLCASSFAARADTQYFGPGTRLTVL.

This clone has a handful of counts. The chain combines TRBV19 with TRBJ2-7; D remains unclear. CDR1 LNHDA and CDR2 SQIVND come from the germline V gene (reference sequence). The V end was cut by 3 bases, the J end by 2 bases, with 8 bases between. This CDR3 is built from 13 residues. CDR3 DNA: TGTGCCAGTAGTATCTCAGGAACCTACGAGCAGTACTTC. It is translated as CASSISGTYEQYF.